The present T cell receptor (beta chain) was sequenced within a study of Ad26.COV2.S vaccination and SARS-CoV-2 variants. Study context: The study gave Ad26.COV2.S intramuscularly, once or twice 56 days apart.

Treatment meaning: roughly 20 received Ad26.COV2.S at low or high dose, single or two shots; several received placebo; per-sample allocation not given. The samples date from day 63 after the first vaccine or placebo injection. CDR1 is SGHTA, CDR2 FQGNSA, per germline. The CDR3 spans 13 residues. V lost 5 bases, J lost 5 bases, and 12 bases lay in between. The assay was immunoSEQ multiplex PCR, and TCRdb's table has in-frame clones only and misses some. Among about 680,000 clones listed, 80% to 90% were seen once. The sample consisted of peripheral blood, taken in a trial of Ad26.COV2.S vaccine versus placebo. The receptor's source is a person aged 18-65 years who received the Ad26.COV2.S COVID-19 vaccine or a placebo. The chain carries TRBV7-2 and TRBJ1-1, with D possibly matching TRBD1 (5 bases). The CDR3: CASSEGWGTEAFF. CDR3 coding DNA: TGTGCCAGCAGCGAGGGATGGGGGACTGAAGCTTTCTTT.